This TCR beta chain was documented in a study of technical replicates of blood from a few donors. Here immunoSEQ multiplex PCR was the method, and the copy in TCRdb shows in-frame clones only, minus some. Of about 76,000 clones in the sample, 80% to 90% are singletons; the top ten hold roughly 4.8%. This CDR3 spans 13 amino acids. Looked up from germline, CDR1 is SNHLY and CDR2 is FYNNEI. Trimming pared 8 bases from V and 5 bases from J, leaving 12 bases between. This chain joins TRBV2 and TRBJ2-2; D may be TRBD1 (6 bases). The origin of this receptor is a human donor in good health. Some clones in this sample may be carry-over from other donors' samples. Sequenced: PBMCs. CDR3 loop: CASLARGTGELFF. CDR3 nucleotide sequence: TGTGCCAGCTTGGCCAGGGGAACCGGGGAGCTGTTTTTT.